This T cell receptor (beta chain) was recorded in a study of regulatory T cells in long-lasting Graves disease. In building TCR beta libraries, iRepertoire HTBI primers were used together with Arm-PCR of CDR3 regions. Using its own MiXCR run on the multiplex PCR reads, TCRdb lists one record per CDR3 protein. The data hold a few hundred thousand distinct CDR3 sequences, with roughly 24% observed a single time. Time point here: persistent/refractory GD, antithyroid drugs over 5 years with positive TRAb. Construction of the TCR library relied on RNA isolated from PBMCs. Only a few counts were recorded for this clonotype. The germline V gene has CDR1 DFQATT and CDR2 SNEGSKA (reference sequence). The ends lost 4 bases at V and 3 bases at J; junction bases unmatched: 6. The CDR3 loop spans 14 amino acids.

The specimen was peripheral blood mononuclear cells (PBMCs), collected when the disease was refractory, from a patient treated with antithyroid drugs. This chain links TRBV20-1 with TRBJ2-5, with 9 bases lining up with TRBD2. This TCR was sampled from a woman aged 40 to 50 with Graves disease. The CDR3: CSATEREDKETQYF. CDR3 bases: TGCAGTGCTACCGAGCGGGAGGACAAAGAGACCCAGTACTTC.